The subject of this entry is one TCR beta chain. This clone's antigen is unknown. No base qualities exist here, and no much larger clone lies one base off it. The sample comes from a study (dated by TCRdb to between 2015 and 2016). Concerning the study at large: The study examined whether tumor-infiltrating Tregs in breast cancer are drawn from blood Tregs or arise in situ by conversion from other CD4+ T cell subsets. Summary of the overall study and its limitations: Tumor-infiltrating Treg TCR alpha and beta sequences overlapped most with tumor naive CD4+ T cells, then with blood naive CD4+ T cells. Rather than covering whole repertoires, validation in the larger cohort was restricted to a single TCR beta V-J rearrangement. Tumor memory CD4+ T cell TCR gene usage was found to cluster with blood and lymph node memory CD4+ cells and with lymph node naive CD4+ cells.

The germline V and J ends show losses of 5 bases and 11 bases respectively, and no gene match explains 10 bases of the junction. The CDR3, cysteine through phenylalanine, is 13 amino acids long. Only CDR3 DNA is held: 39 bases, read in frame from base 1. CDR1 and CDR2, looked up from the germline V gene, are SGHTA and FQGNSA. Tregs were isolated as CD4+CD25+CD127-/low cells. Tregs, naive and memory CD4+ T cells from tumor, blood and ipsilateral draining lymph nodes of about 5 breast cancer patients underwent full-length TCR alpha and beta sequencing. Ficoll density gradient centrifugation was used to isolate mononuclear cells from either lymph nodes or 50 ml of peripheral blood. Sorted cell populations were confirmed by FACS to exceed 90% purity. Full-length TCR variable regions were amplified by 5' RACE PCR with constant-region reverse primers, and semi-nested PCR with Nested Universal Primer A was subsequently performed. Using the ReliaPrep RNA Cell Miniprep System, total RNA was extracted, and the SMARTer RACE 5'/3' Kit was then used to reverse transcribe the RNA into 5'RACE-ready cDNA. Multiplex adaptors were used to barcode the full-length TCR alpha and beta libraries, which were then sequenced on an Illumina MiSeq. The authors' analysis ran thus. For each of nine subset-tissue groups, sequencing data from the five patients were pooled, and the groups were then compared using unsupervised clustering of TCR gene usage. The Morisita-Horn index was used to calculate repertoire similarity, with shared sequences weighted according to their contribution to each repertoire. TCRdb reprocessing: public reads trimmed at Q25 with fastp, clones called with MiXCR, in-frame beta chains kept. Rows are combined by CDR3 protein, so each entry shows the most common genes and DNA. TCRdb's processing, not the authors' own work, is the source of the V and J calls. This sample comprises about 42,000 distinct CDR3 sequences, 20% to 25% of them detected only once. 4% of the sample is held by the ten biggest clonotypes.

Recombination linked TRBV7-2 to TRBJ1-1, and 8 junctional nucleotides match TRBD1. The specimen sequenced was Tregs sorted from blood. The TCR was taken from a female donor with breast cancer. The CDR3 sequence is CASSLPRQGHAFF. The base sequence is TGTGCCAGCAGCCTGCCCCGACAGGGGCACGCTTTCTTT.